Reported below is one TCR beta chain. The target antigen is unknown. This record comes from a study of T cells expressing NK-cell markers. Study as a whole: It was from sorted CD3+CD56+NKG2C+, CD3+CD56+NKG2C- and CD3+CD56-NKG2C+ T cells that TCR beta repertoires came.

Template switching by 5'RACE with UMIs generated the TCR beta cDNA. TCRdb re-called the 5' RACE reads; every CDR3 protein appears as one record, without DNA. In total, the table holds tens of thousands of distinct CDR3 sequences. The study's findings and limits: CD8+ T cells in 5 to 7 donors included dominant NKG2C+ clonotypes at 1.0-7.0%.

The CDR3 contains 15 residues. Germline-derived CDR1 and CDR2 are SGHVS and FNYEAQ. The V gene is TRBV7-6, the J gene TRBJ2-1; TCRdb reports TRBD2, a call that lacks DNA to check it against. The receptor comes from a woman aged 18-70 years in good health. Material for sequencing was blood T cells: a sorted CD56 or NKG2C T cell subset, CD4+ or CD8+ T cells, or bulk PBMC T cells (not recorded which). CDR3: CASSLRLAEGSEQFF. Supplemented by reference TRBV7-6 and TRBJ2-1, the full variable domain reads GAGVSQSPRYKVTKRGQDVALRCDPISGHVSLYWYRQALGQGPEFLTYFNYEAQQDKSGLPNDRFSAERPEGSISTLTIQRTEQRDSAMYRCASSLRLAEGSEQFFGPGTRLTVL.